The rows below give T cell receptor beta chains drawn from one sample of a study of blood T cells in healthy people across ages. MiXCR, applied by TCRdb to the 5' RACE reads, yields one record per CDR3 protein. The sample includes around 710,000 distinct CDR3 sequences, roughly two fifths seen only once; the top ten take approximately 22%. Sequences were obtained from blood. These receptors were taken from a woman aged 55-70 years in good health. CDR3s include the opening cysteine and the closing phenylalanine or tryptophan. A D gene is named only where the DNA matches it firmly. Size is omitted from some rows. Given values are once, few, many or a class for expanded clones.

TRBV21-1	.	TRBJ1-4	few	CASSALQPGAEKLFF	TGTGCCAGCAGCGCTCTACAACCGGGGGCCGAAAAACTGTTTTTT
TRBV12-3/TRBV12-4	.	TRBJ2-2	once	CASSDRRNTGELFF	TGTGCCAGCAGCGACAGGCGTAACACCGGGGAGCTGTTTTTT
TRBV18	.	TRBJ2-3	.	CASSPKATSTDTQYF	TGTGCCAGCTCACCGAAGGCAACTAGCACAGATACGCAGTATTTT
TRBV3-1	.	TRBJ1-2	.	CASSLKRSGYTF	TGTGCCAGCAGCCTTAAACGGAGTGGCTACACCTTC
TRBV6-2/TRBV6-3	.	TRBJ2-1	.	CASTQTGRQGEQFF	TGTGCCAGCACCCAGACCGGGAGACAAGGTGAGCAGTTCTTC
TRBV25-1	TRBD1	TRBJ1-6	.	CASNGQGNSPLHF	TGTGCCAGCAACGGACAGGGCAATTCACCCCTCCACTTT
TRBV29-1	.	TRBJ2-5	.	CSLQGQGKETQYF	TGCAGCCTGCAGGGCCAGGGGAAAGAGACCCAGTACTTC
TRBV5-1	.	TRBJ2-1	.	CASSSWQGTLTLNEQFF	TGCGCCAGCAGCTCCTGGCAGGGGACGCTTACTCTGAATGAGCAGTTCTTC
TRBV29-1	TRBD1	TRBJ2-3	medium-sized	CSVGGTGVADTQYF	TGCAGCGTTGGAGGGACAGGGGTTGCAGATACGCAGTATTTT
TRBV20-1	TRBD2	TRBJ2-5	.	CSASPRLASTQYF	TGCAGTGCTAGCCCTCGACTAGCGTCGACCCAGTACTTC
TRBV6-5	TRBD1	TRBJ2-1	few	CATRQGAENEQFF	TGTGCCACCAGACAGGGGGCGGAAAATGAGCAGTTCTTC
TRBV7-3	TRBD2	TRBJ2-1	.	CASSLTARLAGREEQFF	TGTGCCAGCAGCTTAACTGCCCGACTAGCGGGGAGGGAAGAGCAGTTCTTC
TRBV4-2	TRBD2	TRBJ2-1	.	CASSQDWLAGGRFYNEQFF	TGTGCCAGCAGCCAAGATTGGCTAGCGGGGGGGCGCTTCTACAATGAGCAGTTCTTC
TRBV28	.	TRBJ2-5	once	CASRKTGYSTLSSETQYF	TGTGCCAGCAGGAAAACAGGGTATTCGACCCTTTCGTCAGAGACCCAGTACTTC
TRBV27	.	TRBJ2-5	few	CASSFPGETQYF	TGTGCCAGCAGTTTTCCCGGAGAGACCCAGTACTTC
TRBV18	TRBD1	TRBJ2-1	.	CASSRVQGSNEQFF	TGTGCCAGCTCCCGAGTACAGGGGAGCAATGAGCAGTTCTTC
TRBV12-3/TRBV12-4	.	TRBJ1-2	many	CASSPSGGQGPTYGYTF	TGTGCCAGCAGTCCCTCGGGGGGTCAAGGCCCGACCTATGGCTACACCTTC
TRBV3-1	TRBD2	TRBJ2-7	few	CASSQPTSGRGYEQYF	TGTGCCAGCAGCCAACCGACTAGCGGGAGAGGGTACGAGCAGTACTTC
TRBV4-1	TRBD2	TRBJ2-5	.	CASSQDPSSGGPETQYF	TGCGCCAGCAGCCAAGATCCCTCTAGCGGGGGCCCAGAGACCCAGTACTTC
TRBV6-2/TRBV6-3	TRBD2	TRBJ2-7	few	CASSYGGRVYEQYF	TGTGCCAGCAGTTATGGCGGGAGGGTCTACGAGCAGTACTTC
TRBV5-1	.	TRBJ2-3	few	CASTPPGRAGTDTQYF	TGCGCCAGCACTCCACCAGGACGAGCGGGCACAGATACGCAGTATTTT
TRBV12-3/TRBV12-4	TRBD2	TRBJ2-1	few	CASRPTSGGSYNEQFF	TGTGCCAGCAGGCCAACTAGCGGGGGCTCCTACAATGAGCAGTTCTTC
TRBV20-1	.	TRBJ2-5	.	CSARDWVVQETQYF	TGCAGTGCTAGAGATTGGGTGGTCCAAGAGACCCAGTACTTC